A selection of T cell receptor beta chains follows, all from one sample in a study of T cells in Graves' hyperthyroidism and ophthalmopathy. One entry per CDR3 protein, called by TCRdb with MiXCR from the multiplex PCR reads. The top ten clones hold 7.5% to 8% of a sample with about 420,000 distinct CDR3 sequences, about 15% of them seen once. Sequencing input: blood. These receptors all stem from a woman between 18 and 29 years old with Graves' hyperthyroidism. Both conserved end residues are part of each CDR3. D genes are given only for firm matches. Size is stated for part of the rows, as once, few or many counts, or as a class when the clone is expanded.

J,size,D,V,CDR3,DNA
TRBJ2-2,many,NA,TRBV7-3,CASSPKTGENTGELFF,TGTGCCAGCAGCCCGAAGACAGGAGAGAACACCGGGGAGCTGTTTTTT
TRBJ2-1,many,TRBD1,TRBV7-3,CASSSGQGFSEQFF,TGTGCCAGCAGCTCGGGACAGGGGTTCAGCGAGCAGTTCTTC
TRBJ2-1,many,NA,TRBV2,CASSDGYFPGEQFF,TGTGCCAGCAGTGACGGTTACTTTCCCGGTGAGCAGTTCTTC
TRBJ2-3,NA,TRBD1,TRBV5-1,CASSPGQGKGSDTQYF,TGCGCCAGCAGCCCCGGACAGGGGAAGGGGTCAGATACGCAGTATTTT
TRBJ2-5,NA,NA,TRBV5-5,CASSLAKARGQETQYF,TGTGCCAGCAGCTTGGCCAAGGCGAGGGGCCAAGAGACCCAGTACTTC
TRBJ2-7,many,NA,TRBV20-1,CSASRQTYEQYF,TGCAGTGCTAGCCGCCAGACCTACGAGCAGTACTTC
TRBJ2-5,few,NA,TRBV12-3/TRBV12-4,CASSPQGAGGTQYF,TGTGCCAGCAGTCCCCAGGGGGCGGGGGGGACCCAGTACTTC
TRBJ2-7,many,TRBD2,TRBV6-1,CASGRGGHSYEQYF,TGTGCCAGCGGGAGGGGCGGGCACTCCTACGAGCAGTACTTC
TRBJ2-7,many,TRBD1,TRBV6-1,CASSVGQGAFHEQYF,TGTGCCAGCAGTGTAGGACAGGGGGCATTCCACGAGCAGTACTTC
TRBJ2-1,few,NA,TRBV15,CATRDSSSYNEQFF,TGTGCCACCAGGGACTCGAGCTCCTACAATGAGCAGTTCTTC
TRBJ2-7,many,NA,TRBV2,CASSEERAGVSYEQYF,TGTGCCAGCAGTGAAGAGAGGGCAGGGGTATCCTACGAGCAGTACTTC
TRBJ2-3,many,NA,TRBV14,CASSQGTRTMQYF,TGTGCCAGCAGCCAAGGTACTAGAACCATGCAGTATTTT
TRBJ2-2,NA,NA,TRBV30,CAWNVGGATDLMNTGELFF,TGTGCCTGGAATGTCGGCGGGGCTACAGACCTCATGAACACCGGGGAGCTGTTTTTT
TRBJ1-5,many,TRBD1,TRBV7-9,CASSLAGTGGWSQPQHF,TGTGCCAGCAGCTTAGCTGGGACAGGGGGCTGGAGTCAGCCCCAGCATTTT
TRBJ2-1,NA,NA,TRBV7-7,CASSPRVSDSYNEQFF,TGTGCTAGCAGCCCCCGGGTTAGCGACTCCTACAATGAGCAGTTCTTC
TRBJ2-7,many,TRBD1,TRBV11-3,CASSSGQGNEQYF,TGTGCCAGCAGCAGCGGACAGGGGAACGAGCAGTACTTC
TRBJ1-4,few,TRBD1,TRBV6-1,CASIPPSQGAWDEKLFF,TGTGCCAGCATCCCACCCTCCCAGGGGGCCTGGGATGAAAAACTGTTTTTT
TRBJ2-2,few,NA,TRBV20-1,CSASSGDTGELFF,TGCAGTGCTAGCTCGGGTGACACCGGGGAGCTGTTTTTT
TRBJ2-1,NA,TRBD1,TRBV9,CASSVWTGGNEQFF,TGTGCCAGCAGCGTGTGGACAGGCGGGAATGAGCAGTTCTTC
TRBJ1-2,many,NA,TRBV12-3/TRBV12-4,CASSTGRFSGYTF,TGTGCCAGCAGCACGGGACGGTTTAGTGGCTACACCTTC
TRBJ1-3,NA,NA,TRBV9,CTSSAQERGNTIYF,TGTACCAGCAGCGCCCAGGAACGTGGAAACACCATATATTTT
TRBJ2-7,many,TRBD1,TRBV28,CASSLRDRTYEQYF,TGTGCCAGCAGTTTAAGGGACAGGACCTACGAGCAGTACTTC
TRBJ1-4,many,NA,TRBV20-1,CSARETRQFNEKLFF,TGCAGTGCTAGAGAGACGAGGCAGTTTAATGAAAAACTGTTTTTT
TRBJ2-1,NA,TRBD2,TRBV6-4,CAGSELAGDYNEQSF,TGTGCCGGCAGTGAATTAGCGGGGGATTACAATGAGCAGTCCTTC
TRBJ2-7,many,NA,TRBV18,CASSPGRRGGGYEQYF,TGTGCCAGCTCACCAGGCCGAAGGGGGGGTGGCTACGAGCAGTACTTC
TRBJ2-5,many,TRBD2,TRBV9,CASSVGVTSGRRETQYF,TGTGCCAGCAGCGTAGGGGTGACTAGCGGAAGGCGGGAGACCCAGTACTTC
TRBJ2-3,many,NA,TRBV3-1,CASSQEGGTVGDTQYF,TGTGCCAGCAGCCAAGAGGGAGGGACAGTTGGAGATACGCAGTATTTT
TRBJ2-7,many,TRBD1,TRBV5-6,CARERTGFDEQYF,TGTGCCAGAGAGCGGACAGGGTTCGACGAGCAGTACTTC
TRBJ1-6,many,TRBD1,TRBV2,CASKGTGASYSLSSYNSPLHF,TGTGCCAGCAAAGGGACAGGGGCCTCTTATTCGTTAAGCTCCTATAATTCACCCCTCCACTTT